This T cell receptor beta chain was identified in a study of human T cells and chemical hapten exposure. TCRdb re-derived calls from the RACE reads in MiXCR, one entry per CDR3 protein. The repertoire consists of roughly 89,000 distinct CDR3 sequences, with about a tenth occurring once and the leading ten covering approximately 1%. Time point described: patch test 3, about 24 weeks after DPC sensitization. Treatment specified: therapeutic diphenylcyclopropenone sensitization with weekly scalp DPC. People who gave samples had alopecia, were 18 to 70 years old, and were suitable for DPC. The receptor comes from a woman in her 30s with alopecia areata. Some clones in this sample may be carry-over from other donors' samples. Material: whole blood, obtained in connection with sensitization to the hapten diphenylcyclopropenone (DPC).

CDR3 bases: TGCAGCGTTGAACTAGCGGGGGCCCAAGAGACCCAGTACTTC. Translated, it gives CSVELAGAQETQYF. V is TRBV29-1 and J is TRBJ2-5, with 10 bases matching TRBD2. The CDR3 loop spans 14 amino acids. Germline loops: CDR1 SQVTM, CDR2 ANQGSEA. Unmatched junction bases numbered 1, after V lost 2 bases and J lost 1 base.